The sequence of this T cell receptor beta chain was determined in a study of cytotoxic CD8 clonotypes in ibrutinib-treated CLL. The overall study: On average, each sample had approximately 260,000 productive templates and more than 85,000 productive rearrangements. General study results and limits: Clonality at baseline surpassed age-matched healthy donors and tracked circulating CD8+ T-cell counts.

Worth noting for this clone: The antigen is undetermined.

About 2.2 micrograms of genomic DNA came from cryopreserved PBMCs for TCR beta libraries. Deep sequencing aimed at 1 in 200,000 to 1 in 1 million T cells' resolution. The assay was immunoSEQ multiplex PCR, and TCRdb's table has in-frame clones only and misses some. This table holds some 100,000 clones, 50% to 65% found once. This CDR3 spans 14 amino acids. Germline CDR1 and CDR2: MNHNY and SVGAGI (reference sequence). The ends lost 6 bases at V and 7 bases at J; junction bases unmatched: 5. V usage is TRBV6-6 and J usage is TRBJ2-7; 14 bases are a match to TRBD2. The sequence was obtained from a human donor with chronic lymphocytic leukemia. Sequencing was performed on PBMCs, taken after 24 months of ibrutinib treatment. DNA of the CDR3: TGTGCCAGCAGCTTAGGACTAGCGGGGGGAGAGCAGTACTTC. Residues: CASSLGLAGGEQYF.